The rows below give T cell receptor beta chains drawn from one sample of a study of beta chain features in type 1 diabetes. Some clones are missing from TCRdb's copy, which holds only in-frame ones; the method was immunoSEQ multiplex PCR. The sample includes fewer than 250,000 clones, 68% of them seen just once. The material sequenced was naive CD4+ T cells from blood. The receptors stem from a young man in good health. Each CDR3 is given with its conserved first and last residue. A D gene is named only where the DNA matches it firmly. Only part of the rows carry a size: once, few, many, or a class if the clone is expanded.

j_call clone_size v_call d_call cdr3_nt cdr3_aa
TRBJ1-2 few TRBV20-1 . TGCAGTGCTAGCGCTAACTATGGCTACACCTTC CSASANYGYTF
TRBJ2-3 . TRBV6-5 TRBD2 TGTGCCAGCAGTAGACTAGCAACAGATACGCAGTATTTT CASSRLATDTQYF
TRBJ2-1 . TRBV5-6 . TGTGCCAGCAGCTTGGTGGTTCACAATGAGCAGTTCTTC CASSLVVHNEQFF
TRBJ2-1 . TRBV20-1 TRBD1 TGCAGTGCTGGACAGGTAAATGAGCAGTTCTTC CSAGQVNEQFF
TRBJ2-3 . TRBV30 . TGTGCCTGGAGCGACGGGGTCACAGATACGCAGTATTTT CAWSDGVTDTQYF
TRBJ1-1 . TRBV6-1 . TGTGCCAGCAGTGAGGGGGGGTCCGCCGCTTTCTTT CASSEGGSAAFF
TRBJ1-2 . TRBV7-2 . TGTGCCAGCAGCCCCCGGGGGCCAGGTACCGGCTACACCTTC CASSPRGPGTGYTF
TRBJ2-3 once TRBV2 . TGTGCCAGCAGTCGGGACTTAACAGATACGCAGTATTTT CASSRDLTDTQYF
TRBJ1-2 . TRBV7-9 . TGTGCCAGCAGCCTAGGAACAGGATATGGCTACACCTTC CASSLGTGYGYTF
TRBJ1-1 . TRBV29-1 . TGCAGCGCTCAATCTTTAGTAAACACTGAAGCTTTCTTT CSAQSLVNTEAFF
TRBJ1-5 few TRBV25-1 . TGTGCCAGCAGTGAACCCGACAATTTCAATCAGCCCCAGCATTTT CASSEPDNFNQPQHF
TRBJ1-2 . TRBV30 . TGTGCCTGGAGTGTACCCGGGAACTATGGCTACACCTTC CAWSVPGNYGYTF
TRBJ2-3 . TRBV30 TRBD2 TGTGCCTGGAGTTCCGGACTAGCGGGAGGGCCAGATACGCAGTATTTT CAWSSGLAGGPDTQYF
TRBJ1-5 . TRBV27 TRBD1 TGTGCCAGCAGCGACGGGACAGGGTCGCGTCAGCCCCAGCATTTT CASSDGTGSRQPQHF
TRBJ2-1 few TRBV5-4 . TGTGCCAGCAGCCTAGATACAGGGTCGGTGCTCAATGAGCAGTTCTTC CASSLDTGSVLNEQFF
TRBJ2-2 few TRBV29-1 . TGCAGCGCCCGGAGGGAGAACACCGGGGAGCTGTTTTTT CSARRENTGELFF
TRBJ2-5 . TRBV29-1 . TGCAGCGTTGCAGAGGGGACGGGGGAGACCCAGTACTTC CSVAEGTGETQYF
TRBJ2-6 . TRBV5-1 . TGCGCCAGCAGCTTGGCACCGTACTCTGGGGCCAACGTCCTGACTTTC CASSLAPYSGANVLTF
TRBJ2-1 once TRBV4-3 . TGCGCCAGCAGCCAAGATCTGTTGTCGGGCAATGAGCAGTTCTTC CASSQDLLSGNEQFF
TRBJ2-3 . TRBV2 . TGTGCCAGCATTAAGGTTACTGGCTCAGATACGCAGTATTTT CASIKVTGSDTQYF
TRBJ1-6 . TRBV5-1 TRBD1 TGCGCCAGCAGCTTGGGACAGGGCCTCGATACCCTCCACTTT CASSLGQGLDTLHF
TRBJ2-1 . TRBV5-6 . TGTGCCAGCAGCCCTGGGACCTCCGACAATGAGCAGTTCTTC CASSPGTSDNEQFF
TRBJ2-1 few TRBV9 TRBD2 TGTGCCAGCAGCGGTGCTAGCGGGAGCTCCTACAATGAGCAGTTCTTC CASSGASGSSYNEQFF
TRBJ2-7 . TRBV23-1 . TGCGCCAGCATCCGGCCGAGCTCCTACGAGCAGTACTTC CASIRPSSYEQYF
TRBJ2-5 . TRBV7-6 TRBD1 TGTGCCAGCAGCCGGGACAGCGCTCAGACCCAGTACTTC CASSRDSAQTQYF
TRBJ1-3 . TRBV4-1 . TGCGCCAGCAGCCAAGAGGGAGGCCACTCTGGAAACACCATATATTTT CASSQEGGHSGNTIYF
TRBJ1-2 once TRBV10-3 TRBD1 TGTGCCATCAGTGAGGACAGGGATGTGAATGGCTACACCTTC CAISEDRDVNGYTF
TRBJ2-7 . TRBV20-1 . TGCAGTGCTCCCGGCGGCGAGCAGTACTTC CSAPGGEQYF
TRBJ2-2 . TRBV9 . TGTGCCAGCAGCGTATTGGACAGCCGGGCCACCGGGGAGCTGTTTTTT CASSVLDSRATGELFF
TRBJ1-2 . TRBV7-9 . TGTGCCAGCAGCTCCGGACTCGATTGGTATGGCTACACCTTC CASSSGLDWYGYTF
TRBJ2-2 . TRBV30 TRBD2 TGTGCCTGGAGTGTCAAGCGGGAGGGCCGTGTGGCCGGGGAGCTGTTTTTT CAWSVKREGRVAGELFF
TRBJ1-1 . TRBV30 . TGTGCCTGGAGTGAGCCGGTCACTGAAGCTTTCTTT CAWSEPVTEAFF
TRBJ2-3 . TRBV29-1 TRBD1 TGCAGCGCTCAAGGGACAGCTAGCACAGATACGCAGTATTTT CSAQGTASTDTQYF
TRBJ1-1 . TRBV30 . TGTGCCTGGAGTCCAATACGGCAAGCTTTCTTT CAWSPIRQAFF
TRBJ1-2 once TRBV30 . TGTGCCTGGAGTCCTGGACATAACTATGGCTACACCTTC CAWSPGHNYGYTF
TRBJ2-3 few TRBV30 . TGTGCCTGGAGTGTACGGGCTAGCACAGATACGCAGTATTTT CAWSVRASTDTQYF
TRBJ2-3 . TRBV7-9 TRBD2 TGTGCCAGCAGCTTCCGCCCCGGGACTAGCTCCACTACGCAGTATTTT CASSFRPGTSSTTQYF
TRBJ2-1 . TRBV11-2 . TGTGCCAGCAGCTTAGCGGGAAACAATGAGCAGTTCTTC CASSLAGNNEQFF
TRBJ2-3 . TRBV30 . TGTGCCTGGAGTGTACGGGGGCGCGATACGCAGTATTTT CAWSVRGRDTQYF
TRBJ2-7 . TRBV5-1 . TGCGCCAGCAGCTTGGATCAGGGTTCCTACGAGCAGTACTTC CASSLDQGSYEQYF
TRBJ2-7 few TRBV7-2 . TGTGCCAGCAGCATCTCCTACGAGCAGTACTTC CASSISYEQYF
TRBJ2-3 . TRBV5-1 . TGCGCCAGCAGCTTGGGAGGGTCGTCGTGGGCAGATACGCAGTATTTT CASSLGGSSWADTQYF
TRBJ2-6 . TRBV30 . TGTGCCTGGAGCAGATCTGGGGCCAACGTCCTGACTTTC CAWSRSGANVLTF
TRBJ2-7 few TRBV11-2 . TGTGCCAGCAGCTTAGATGAGACCCCGCAGGGGCTTCGGCACGAGCAGTACTTC CASSLDETPQGLRHEQYF
TRBJ2-4 once TRBV9 TRBD1 TGTGCCAGCAGCGGAGGGACAGGGACAATAGCCAAAAACATTCAGTACTTC CASSGGTGTIAKNIQYF
TRBJ2-7 . TRBV5-1 . TGCGCCAGCAGCAGACCCTCGAAAGATCCGAGGTACGAGCAGTACTTC CASSRPSKDPRYEQYF
TRBJ1-6 . TRBV23-1 . TGCGCCAGCAGCCTCAACCCGAAGAGCTCCTATAATTCACCCCTCCACTTT CASSLNPKSSYNSPLHF
TRBJ2-5 . TRBV7-9 . TGTGCCAGCAGCTTGGGCCAGAAAGAGACCCAGTACTTC CASSLGQKETQYF